This TCR beta chain was identified in a study of T cells after yellow fever vaccination. TCRdb used MiXCR to reprocess the 5' RACE reads, holding one entry per CDR3 protein. The data contain 450,000 to 600,000 distinct CDR3 sequences, roughly a sixth of them seen just once; the ten biggest clones take up approximately 15%. This clonotype came up a few times. Antigen specificity is unknown. Germline assignment: CDR1 LGHNA and CDR2 YNFKEQ. The V and J ends lost 1 base and 4 bases respectively, with 16 bases between them. CDR3 length: 16 amino acids. General study points: There was a small share of clonotypes that showed up in both the CD4 and CD8 compartments. Post-booster repertoires again held most primary-vaccination clones (96% CD4, 88% CD8).

The clonotype comes from a man aged 18 to 29 who received the YFV17D yellow fever vaccine. The sequenced sample was PBMCs, obtained more than 4 days after the first yellow fever vaccination. V and J are TRBV4-2 and TRBJ2-5; D is perhaps TRBD2 (6 bases). CDR3 nucleotides: TGTGCCAGCAGCCAAGGCTGGGGTTCCGGGGGAGAGACCCAGTACTTC. Translation: CASSQGWGSGGETQYF.